This is a list of T cell receptor beta chains from one sample in a study of PD-L1 blockade in urothelial cancer. Libraries were prepared by immunoSEQ multiplex PCR; TCRdb keeps only in-frame clonotypes and omits some of them. Of under 120,000 clones listed, over 75% were seen once; the top ten hold about 2.3%. Source: PBMCs, taken around atezolizumab (anti-PD-L1) treatment. The receptors were gathered from a man in his fifties with urothelial cancer. Each CDR3 is given with its conserved first and last residue. Each record gives: J gene, V gene, CDR3 protein.

TRBJ1-1 TRBV19 CASSTTGGGTEAFF
TRBJ2-3 TRBV7-9 CASSSGLGPSTDTQYF
TRBJ2-5 TRBV7-3 CASSLTGQIQETQYF
TRBJ2-2 TRBV19 CASKRGPNTGELFF
TRBJ2-2 TRBV6-5 CASRPRVNTGELFF
TRBJ2-5 TRBV6-1 CASSGQGGQETQYF
TRBJ1-5 TRBV28 CASTPLVNQPQHF
TRBJ1-6 TRBV9 CASSPDRGGSPLHF
TRBJ2-3 TRBV7-3 CASSLTASGLRTDTQYF
TRBJ2-2 TRBV11-2 CASSYTGDVGELFF